This T cell receptor beta chain came from a study of human T cells and chemical hapten exposure. Study in general: Across the whole study, which lasted around six months, patients were given diphenylcyclopropenone on the scalp once a week. The variation in per-sample TCR yields arose mainly from small differences in pooled library volumes. Study observations and caveats: Among expanded TCRs, significantly more large CDR3 similarity clusters formed than among controls.

Indicated time point: patch test 2, 6 weeks after DPC sensitization. Treatment noted: therapeutic diphenylcyclopropenone sensitization with weekly scalp DPC. This clonotype has a handful of counts. Its antigen is as yet unknown. Germline CDR1 is SGHDN and CDR2 is FVKESK. This CDR3 contains 16 residues. The V and J ends lost 4 bases and 5 bases, in that order; junction bases with no gene match: 7. How the authors handled the data: Just over 95,000 TCRs per sample was the median, with a range of roughly 23,224 to 690,600. Using its own MiXCR run on the RACE reads, TCRdb lists one record per CDR3 protein. TCRdb's processing, not the authors' own work, is the source of the V and J calls. The table shows 85,000 to 95,000 distinct CDR3 sequences, with roughly 11% occurring only once.

The source was whole blood, collected in connection with sensitization to the hapten diphenylcyclopropenone (DPC). This clonotype originated in a man between 40 and 49 years old with alopecia areata. Some clones in this sample may be carry-over from other donors' samples. This rearrangement joins TRBV14 to TRBJ2-7, with 14 bases that match TRBD2. CDR3: CASSRSGLAGVNEQYF. CDR3 bases: TGTGCCAGCAGCCGATCGGGACTAGCGGGAGTGAACGAGCAGTACTTC. Combining the CDR3 with reference TRBV14 and TRBJ2-7 gives the whole variable domain EAGVTQFPSHSVIEKGQTVTLRCDPISGHDNLYWYRRVMGKEIKFLLHFVKESKQDESGMPNNRFLAERTGGTYSTLKVQPAELEDSGVYFCASSRSGLAGVNEQYFGPGTRLTVT.